This entry concerns a single T cell receptor beta chain. This record belongs to a study of T cell changes during pregnancy in multiple sclerosis. Profiled with immunoSEQ multiplex PCR; TCRdb holds only in-frame clones, not every one. The sample carries some 31,000 clones, about 89% recorded once. The source was CD8+ T cells from peripheral blood mononuclear cells, collected in the second trimester of pregnancy. The origin of this receptor is a female donor with multiple sclerosis, enrolled in a pregnancy study.

The CDR3 region has the DNA TGTGCCAGCAGTTTTGGGCCCCAGGGTTCAATAACGGCTTTCTTT. Translating gives CASSFGPQGSITAFF. The chain uses TRBV28 and TRBJ1-1, with a tentative D call TRBD1 (5 bases). CDR1 is MDHEN, CDR2 SYDVKM, per germline. The CDR3 is made up of 15 amino acids. V lost 3 bases and J lost 11, with 22 bases in between.